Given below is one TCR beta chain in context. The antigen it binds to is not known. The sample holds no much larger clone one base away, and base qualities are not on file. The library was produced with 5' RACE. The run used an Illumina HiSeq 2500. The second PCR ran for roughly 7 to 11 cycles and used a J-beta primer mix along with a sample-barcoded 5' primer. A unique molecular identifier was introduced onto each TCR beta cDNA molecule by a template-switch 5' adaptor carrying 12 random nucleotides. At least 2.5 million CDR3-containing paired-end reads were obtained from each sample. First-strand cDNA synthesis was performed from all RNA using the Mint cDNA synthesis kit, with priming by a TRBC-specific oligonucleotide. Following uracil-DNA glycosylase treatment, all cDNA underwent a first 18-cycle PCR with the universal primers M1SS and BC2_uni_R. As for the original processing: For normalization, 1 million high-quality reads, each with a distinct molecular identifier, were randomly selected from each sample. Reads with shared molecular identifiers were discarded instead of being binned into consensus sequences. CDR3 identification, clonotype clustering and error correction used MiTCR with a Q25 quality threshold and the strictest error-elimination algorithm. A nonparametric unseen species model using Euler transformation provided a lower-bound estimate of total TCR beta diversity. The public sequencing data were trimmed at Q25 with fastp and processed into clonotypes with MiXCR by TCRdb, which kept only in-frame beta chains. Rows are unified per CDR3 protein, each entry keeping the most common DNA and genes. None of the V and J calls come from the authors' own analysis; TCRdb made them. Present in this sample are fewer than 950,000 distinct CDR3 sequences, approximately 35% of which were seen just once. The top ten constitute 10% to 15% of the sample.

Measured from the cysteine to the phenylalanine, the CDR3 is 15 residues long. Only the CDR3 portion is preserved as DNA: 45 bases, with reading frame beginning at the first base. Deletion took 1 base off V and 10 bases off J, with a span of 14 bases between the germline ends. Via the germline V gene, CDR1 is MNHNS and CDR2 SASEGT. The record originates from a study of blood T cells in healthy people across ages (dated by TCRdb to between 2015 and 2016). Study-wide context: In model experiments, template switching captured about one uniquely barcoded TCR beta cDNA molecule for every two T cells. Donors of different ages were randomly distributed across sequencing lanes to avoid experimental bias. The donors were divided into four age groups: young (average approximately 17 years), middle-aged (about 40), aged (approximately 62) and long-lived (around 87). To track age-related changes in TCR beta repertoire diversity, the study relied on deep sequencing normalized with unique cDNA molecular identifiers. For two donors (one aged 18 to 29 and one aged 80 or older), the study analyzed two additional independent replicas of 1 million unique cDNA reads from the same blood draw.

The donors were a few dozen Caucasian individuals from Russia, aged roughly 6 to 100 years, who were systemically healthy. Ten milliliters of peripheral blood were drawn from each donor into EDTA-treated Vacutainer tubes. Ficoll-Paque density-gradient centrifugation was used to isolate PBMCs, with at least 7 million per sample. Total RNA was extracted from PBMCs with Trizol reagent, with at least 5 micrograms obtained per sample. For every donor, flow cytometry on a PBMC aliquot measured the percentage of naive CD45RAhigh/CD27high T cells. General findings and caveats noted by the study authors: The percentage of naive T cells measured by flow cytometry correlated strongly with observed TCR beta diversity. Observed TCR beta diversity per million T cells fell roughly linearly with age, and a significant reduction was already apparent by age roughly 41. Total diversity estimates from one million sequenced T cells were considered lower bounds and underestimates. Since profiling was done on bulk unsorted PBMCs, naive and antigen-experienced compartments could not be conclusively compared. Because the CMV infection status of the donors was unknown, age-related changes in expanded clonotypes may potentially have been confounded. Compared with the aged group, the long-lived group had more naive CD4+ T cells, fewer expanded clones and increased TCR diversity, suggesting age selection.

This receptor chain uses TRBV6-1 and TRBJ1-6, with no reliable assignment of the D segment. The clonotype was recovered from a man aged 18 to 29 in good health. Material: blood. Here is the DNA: TGTGCCAGCAGTGAAGGTTCCCGGAGCGGATCACCCCTCCACTTT. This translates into CASSEGSRSGSPLHF.